The present entry profiles one TCR beta chain with its context. Its antigen is as yet unknown. Produced via immunoSEQ multiplex PCR; TCRdb's table is partial and in-frame only. The sample carries fewer than 95,000 clones, around 93% recorded once. The data belong to a study of graft-versus-host responses after intestinal transplantation. V lost 5 bases to trimming and J lost 1 base; unmatched junction nucleotides: 2. This CDR3 is built from 15 residues. The germline CDR1 and CDR2 sequences are SNHLY and FYNNEI. This TCR came from a human donor who received an intestinal transplant. The chain joins TRBV2 to TRBJ2-4; 10 nucleotides line up with TRBD2. Sequenced material: unstimulated CD8+ T cells sorted from spleen or lymph node cells, taken before intestinal transplant. The chain's CDR3 is CASSQTSGAKNIQYF. The DNA for the CDR3 is TGTGCCAGCAGTCAGACTAGCGGGGCCAAAAACATTCAGTACTTC.